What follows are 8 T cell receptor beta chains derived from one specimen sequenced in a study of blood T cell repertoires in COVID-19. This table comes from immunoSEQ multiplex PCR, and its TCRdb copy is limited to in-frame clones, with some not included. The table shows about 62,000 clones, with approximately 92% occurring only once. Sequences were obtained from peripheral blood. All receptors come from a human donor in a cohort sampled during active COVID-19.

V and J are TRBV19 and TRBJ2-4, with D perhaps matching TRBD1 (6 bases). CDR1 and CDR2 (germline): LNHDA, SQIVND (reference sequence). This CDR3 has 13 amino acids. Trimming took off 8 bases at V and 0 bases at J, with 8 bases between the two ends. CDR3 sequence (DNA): TGTGCCAGTCAGGACAGAGCCAAAAACATTCAGTACTTC. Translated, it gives CASQDRAKNIQYF.

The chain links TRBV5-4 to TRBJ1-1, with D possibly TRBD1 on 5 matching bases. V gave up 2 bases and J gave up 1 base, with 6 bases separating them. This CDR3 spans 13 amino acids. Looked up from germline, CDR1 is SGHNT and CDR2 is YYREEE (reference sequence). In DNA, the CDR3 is TGTGCCAGCAGCTTCGACAGGAACACTGAAGCTTTCTTT. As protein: CASSFDRNTEAFF.

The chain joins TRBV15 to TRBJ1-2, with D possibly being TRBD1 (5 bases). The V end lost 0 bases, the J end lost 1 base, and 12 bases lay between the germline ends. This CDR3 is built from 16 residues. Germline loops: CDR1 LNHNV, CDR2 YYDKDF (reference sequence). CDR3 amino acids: CATSRDRRGVNYGYTF. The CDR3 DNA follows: TGTGCCACCAGCAGAGATCGGAGGGGTGTTAACTATGGCTACACCTTC.

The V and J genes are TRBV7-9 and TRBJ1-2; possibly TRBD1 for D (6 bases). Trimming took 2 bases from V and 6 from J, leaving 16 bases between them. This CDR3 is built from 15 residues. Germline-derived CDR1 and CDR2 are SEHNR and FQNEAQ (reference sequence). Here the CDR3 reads CASSLRGIQGDGYTF. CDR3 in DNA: TGTGCCAGCAGCTTAAGGGGGATACAGGGAGATGGCTACACCTTC.

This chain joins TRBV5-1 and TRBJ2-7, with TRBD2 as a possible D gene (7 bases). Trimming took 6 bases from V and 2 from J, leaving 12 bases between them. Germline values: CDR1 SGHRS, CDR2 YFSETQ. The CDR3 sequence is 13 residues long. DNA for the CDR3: TGCGCCAGCACCGAAGGGGGGGCCTACGAGCAGTACTTC. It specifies CASTEGGAYEQYF.

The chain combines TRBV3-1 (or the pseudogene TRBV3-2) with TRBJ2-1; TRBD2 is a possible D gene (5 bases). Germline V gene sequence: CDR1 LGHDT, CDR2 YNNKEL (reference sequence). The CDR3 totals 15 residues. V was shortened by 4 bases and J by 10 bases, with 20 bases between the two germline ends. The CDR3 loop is CASSPFSGPWTEQFF. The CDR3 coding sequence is TGTGCCAGCAGCCCCTTCAGCGGACCGTGGACGGAGCAGTTCTTC.

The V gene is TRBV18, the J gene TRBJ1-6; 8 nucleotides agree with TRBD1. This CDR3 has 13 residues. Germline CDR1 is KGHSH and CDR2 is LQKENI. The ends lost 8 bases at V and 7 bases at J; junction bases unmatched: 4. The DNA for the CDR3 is TGTGCCAGCACTGGACAGGGAAATTCACCCCTCCACTTT. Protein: CASTGQGNSPLHF.

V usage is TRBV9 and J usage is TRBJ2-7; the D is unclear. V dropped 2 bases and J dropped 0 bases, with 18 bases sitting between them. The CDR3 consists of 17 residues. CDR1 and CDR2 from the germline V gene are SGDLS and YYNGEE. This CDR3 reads CASSVGDSTPSSYEQYF. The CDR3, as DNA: TGTGCCAGCAGCGTGGGCGATTCGACACCCAGCTCCTACGAGCAGTACTTC. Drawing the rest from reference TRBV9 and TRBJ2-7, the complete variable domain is DSGVTQTPKHLITATGQRVTLRCSPRSGDLSVYWYQQSLDQGLQFLIQYYNGEERAKGNILERFSAQQFPDLHSELNLSSLELGDSALYFCASSVGDSTPSSYEQYFGPGTRLTVT.